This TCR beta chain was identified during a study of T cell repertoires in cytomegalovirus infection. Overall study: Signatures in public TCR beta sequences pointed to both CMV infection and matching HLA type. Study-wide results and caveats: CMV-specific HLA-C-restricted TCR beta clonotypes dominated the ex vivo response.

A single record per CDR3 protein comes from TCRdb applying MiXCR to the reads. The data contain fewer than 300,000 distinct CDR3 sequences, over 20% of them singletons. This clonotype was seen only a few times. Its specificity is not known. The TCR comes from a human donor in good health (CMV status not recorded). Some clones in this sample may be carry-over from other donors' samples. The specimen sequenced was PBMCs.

CDR3 in DNA: TGTGCCAGCAGCTTAGAAGGGGGCACAGATACGCAGTATTTT. It translates to CASSLEGGTDTQYF. V gene TRBV7-8 combines with J gene TRBJ2-3; maybe TRBD1 (5 bases). This CDR3 is 14 amino acids long. Germline CDR1 reads SGHVS; CDR2 reads FQNEAQ. The V gene lost 1 base and the J gene lost 1 base, with 6 bases spanning the gap.